The 8 T cell receptor beta chains below were found in one sample sequenced in a study of OX40 agonist ivuxolimab in advanced cancers. Profiled with immunoSEQ multiplex PCR; TCRdb holds only in-frame clones, not every one. Here the sample spans tens of thousands of clones, 65% to 90% being singletons. The sequencing used CD4+ or CD8+ T cells sorted from blood, collected in a trial of the OX40 agonist ivuxolimab. The receptor set was obtained from an adult with an advanced solid tumor such as melanoma, head and neck, liver or kidney cancer.

V and J are TRBV18 and TRBJ1-1, with a tentative D call TRBD1 (6 bases). Germline V lookup: CDR1 KGHSH, CDR2 LQKENI. The CDR3 runs to 14 residues. Trimming cost V 4 bases and J 1 base, with 10 bases left between them. The CDR3 DNA sequence: TGTGCCAGCTCACAGGACAGACAGAACACTGAAGCTTTCTTT. This encodes CASSQDRQNTEAFF.

V and J are TRBV5-1 and TRBJ2-3; TRBD2 agrees at 14 bases. This CDR3 has 19 residues. Germline trimming cut 2 bases from V and 3 bases from J; bases unmatched to any gene: 11. Germline CDR1 is SGHRS and CDR2 is YFSETQ. DNA of the CDR3: TGCGCCAGCAGCTTCAGTGGGACTAGCGGGGGTTTTAGGACAGATACGCAGTATTTT. Translating it yields CASSFSGTSGGFRTDTQYF.

The V gene is TRBV7-9, the J gene TRBJ2-1; TRBD2 matches 8 bases. Germline trimming cut 5 bases from V and 6 bases from J; bases unmatched to any gene: 6. The germline CDR1 and CDR2 sequences are SEHNR and FQNEAQ (reference sequence). There are 14 residues in the CDR3. CDR3 in amino acids: CASSPRGGVNEQFF. For the CDR3, the DNA is TGTGCCAGCAGCCCCCGGGGGGGCGTCAATGAGCAGTTCTTC.

This clone is a singleton in its sample. The rearrangement links TRBV6-1 to TRBJ1-2, with 9 bases aligning to TRBD1. J was trimmed by 7 bases and V by 7 bases; bases with no gene match: 7. CDR3 length equals 13 residues. Germline CDR1 and CDR2: MNHNS and SASEGT. The CDR3 sequence: CASIGTGRGGYTF. The CDR3 DNA reads as TGTGCCAGCATCGGGACAGGGCGTGGTGGCTACACCTTC.

The chain combines TRBV19 with TRBJ2-7; 11 nucleotides match TRBD2. This CDR3 spans 16 amino acids. Trimming cost V 4 bases and J 2 bases; bases outside gene matches: 7. Germline V CDR1 and CDR2: LNHDA, SQIVND (reference sequence). In DNA, the CDR3 is TGTGCCAGTAGTACCTCCGGGACTAGCGGAACCTACGAGCAGTACTTC. It is translated as CASSTSGTSGTYEQYF.

This clone appeared a few times. This sequence joins TRBV27 and TRBJ1-1, with D perhaps matching TRBD1 (6 bases). The germline V gene encodes CDR1 MNHEY and CDR2 SMNVEV (reference sequence). The CDR3 covers 14 residues. Trimming pared 6 bases from V and 1 base from J, leaving 12 bases between. CDR3 nucleotides: TGTGCCAGCAGGATACAGGGAGGGAACACTGAAGCTTTCTTT. This codes for CASRIQGGNTEAFF.

V gene TRBV19 combines with J gene TRBJ2-7; the D is unclear. V was shortened by 4 bases and J by 6 bases, with 13 bases between the two germline ends. The CDR3 spans 13 residues. The germline gives CDR1 LNHDA, CDR2 SQIVND (reference sequence). The CDR3 loop is CASSSRSSLEQYF. CDR3 DNA: TGTGCCAGTAGTAGCAGGAGCTCTCTCGAGCAGTACTTC.

This clone was observed once. The chain couples TRBV7-2 to TRBJ2-3, with 10 bases fitting TRBD2. The CDR3 covers 14 residues. Germline V gene data show CDR1 as SGHTA and CDR2 as FQGNSA. Unmatched junction bases numbered 3, after V lost 5 bases and J lost 4 bases. The CDR3 DNA is TGTGCCAGCAGCCGAACTAGCGGGGCAGATACGCAGTATTTT. Translated: CASSRTSGADTQYF.